Sequencing of this TCR beta chain was carried out in a study of cytomegalovirus exposure and HLA in healthy donors. Study results and limitations: Under in vitro conditions, a few CMV-associated chains were confirmed as specific for CMV antigens. Investigators reported approximately 170 TCR beta chains as tied to cytomegalovirus.

The repertoire was sequenced with immunoSEQ multiplex PCR; TCRdb's copy has only in-frame clones and lacks some. The sample consists of approximately 100,000 clones, 70% to 90% of them appearing once. This clone was recorded only once. The antigen is unknown. Germline trimming cut 0 bases from V and 4 bases from J; bases unmatched to any gene: 8. CDR1 is SGHVS, CDR2 FQNEAQ, per germline. The CDR3 has 17 amino acids. Material for sequencing was PBMCs. This TCR came from a woman aged 25 to 39 in good health and CMV-seronegative. The chain has TRBV7-8 and TRBJ2-5; 10 nucleotides agree with TRBD2. The CDR3 nucleotides are TGTGCCAGCAGCTTAGCTGAGCGGGGGGGGAGTAGAGAGACCCAGTACTTC. It codes for CASSLAERGGSRETQYF. Combining the CDR3 with reference TRBV7-8 and TRBJ2-5 gives the whole variable domain GAGVSQSPRYKVAKRGQDVALRCDPISGHVSLFWYQQALGQGPEFLTYFQNEAQLDKSGLPSDRFFAERPEGSVSTLKIQRTQQEDSAVYLCASSLAERGGSRETQYFGPGTRLLVL.